A selection of T cell receptor beta chains follows, all from one sample in a study of Ad26.COV2.S vaccination and SARS-CoV-2 variants. The protocol was immunoSEQ multiplex PCR, while the TCRdb copy is restricted to in-frame clones and leaves out a portion. The sample records some 330,000 clones, almost 90% being singletons. The source material was peripheral blood, sampled in a trial of Ad26.COV2.S vaccine versus placebo. These receptors were collected from a person between 18 and 65 years old who received the Ad26.COV2.S COVID-19 vaccine or a placebo. Each CDR3 is given with its conserved first and last residue. The D gene is left open where the match is weak. Only part of the rows carry a size: once, few, many, or a class if the clone is expanded.

TRBJ1-5 - TRBV7-9 - TGTGCCAGCAGCTTAGGGGACTATAGCAATCAGCCCCAGCATTTT CASSLGDYSNQPQHF
TRBJ2-1 few TRBV6-1 TRBD2 TGTGCCAGCAGTGAAATGGGACTAGGCAATGAGCAGTTCTTC CASSEMGLGNEQFF
TRBJ2-2 - TRBV25-1 - TGTGCCAGCAGTGGTGCGGGGGGACAGGGAAGGCACACCGGGGAGCTGTTTTTT CASSGAGGQGRHTGELFF
TRBJ1-5 - TRBV30 - TGTGCCTGGAGTCTCCGGAGTAATCAGCCCCAGCATTTT CAWSLRSNQPQHF
TRBJ2-1 once TRBV24-1 TRBD2 TGTGCCACCAGTGATTCCCCATCTAGCGGGAGGACCCTTTGGGGTGAGCAGTTCTTC CATSDSPSSGRTLWGEQFF
TRBJ1-2 - TRBV6-5 TRBD1 TGTGCCAGCAGAGGGGGACAGGGACTCTATGGCTACACCTTC CASRGGQGLYGYTF
TRBJ2-2 - TRBV27 - TGTGCCAGCAGTTTTTACGACGGGAACACCGGGGAGCTGTTTTTT CASSFYDGNTGELFF
TRBJ2-7 - TRBV6-5 - TGTGCCAGCGCCGCCCGGGACAATCCGTCCTACGAGCAGTACTTC CASAARDNPSYEQYF
TRBJ2-1 - TRBV4-3 - TGCGCCAGCAGCCAAGGGCAGGGCCCCTACAATGAGCAGTTCTTC CASSQGQGPYNEQFF
TRBJ2-5 - TRBV27 - TGTGCCAGCAGTTCGGACCGCAGGGAGACCCAGTACTTC CASSSDRRETQYF
TRBJ1-1 - TRBV7-2 - TGTGCCAGCAGCTTAGACCGGGGCACTGAAGCTTTCTTT CASSLDRGTEAFF
TRBJ1-1 - TRBV13 TRBD1 TGTGCCAGCAGCTTGATACAGGGGGAGAACACTGAAGCTTTCTTT CASSLIQGENTEAFF
TRBJ1-5 - TRBV7-2 - TGTGCCAGCATCCCGGGAAGTGGTGGACAGCCCCAGCATTTT CASIPGSGGQPQHF
TRBJ2-3 - TRBV9 TRBD2 TGTGCCAGCAGCGTAGGGACTAGCGGGGGCGGTCTTCATACGCAGTATTTT CASSVGTSGGGLHTQYF
TRBJ2-2 - TRBV4-3 - TGCGCCAGCAGCCAATTGGAAACCGGGGAGCTGTTTTTT CASSQLETGELFF
TRBJ2-1 - TRBV5-1 - TGCGCCAGCAGCTTGATTGAGGCCGGAACACATTATGAGCAGTTCTTC CASSLIEAGTHYEQFF
TRBJ1-5 - TRBV27 - TGTGCCAGCAGTTTAGAGGTCCATCGGCCCCAGCATTTT CASSLEVHRPQHF
TRBJ1-2 - TRBV27 - TGTGCCAGCAGTTTCCGTCCTTTGAGGTCGGGCTACACCTTC CASSFRPLRSGYTF
TRBJ1-1 - TRBV7-2 - TGTGCCAGCAGCTTAGCCCCGAACACTGAAGCTTTCTTT CASSLAPNTEAFF
TRBJ1-3 few TRBV30 - TGTGCCTGGAGTGTACAGGCGGGTAGCTCTGGAAACACCATATATTTT CAWSVQAGSSGNTIYF
TRBJ1-2 - TRBV5-1 - TGCGCCAGCAGCTTGGTACCCAGGGGCTATGGCTACACCTTC CASSLVPRGYGYTF
TRBJ2-5 - TRBV30 TRBD2 TGTGCCTGGGTGGGACTAGCTGCGGGGACCCAGTACTTC CAWVGLAAGTQYF
TRBJ2-1 few TRBV5-1 - TGCGCCAGCAGCTTGGGGGTTAGCTCCTACAATGAGCAGTTCTTC CASSLGVSSYNEQFF
TRBJ1-1 - TRBV5-4 TRBD1 TGTGCCAGCAGCCTCCGGGACAGGGGTCCTGAAGCTTTCTTT CASSLRDRGPEAFF
TRBJ2-6 - TRBV19 - TGTGCCAGTAAGGGTAGCATGGGGAAAAACTCTGGGGCCAACGTCCTGACTTTC CASKGSMGKNSGANVLTF
TRBJ2-1 - TRBV7-7 TRBD1 TGTGCCAGCAGCTCGACAGGGGGCTCCTACAATGAGCAGTTCTTC CASSSTGGSYNEQFF
TRBJ2-7 - TRBV11-2 - TGTGCCAGCAGCTTCCGGGACGTCTACGAGCAGTACTTC CASSFRDVYEQYF
TRBJ2-1 - TRBV11-3 - TGTGCCAGCAGCTTAGAGGGAAATGAGCAGTTCTTC CASSLEGNEQFF
TRBJ2-5 - TRBV3-1/TRBV3-2 - TGTGCCAGCAGCCAAGATCTGACGGAGGGAGTGGAGACCCAGTACTTC CASSQDLTEGVETQYF
TRBJ1-2 - TRBV4-1 TRBD1 TGCGCCAGCAGCCAAGGCACTTGGACAGGGTCCTATGGCTACACCTTC CASSQGTWTGSYGYTF
TRBJ1-1 - TRBV18 - TGTGCCAGCTCACCTACTTACACTGAAGCTTTCTTT CASSPTYTEAFF
TRBJ2-2 - TRBV27 TRBD2 TGTGCCAGCAGTTTAAGACTAGCGGGGCCCACCGGGGAGCTGTTTTTT CASSLRLAGPTGELFF
TRBJ1-4 once TRBV12-3/TRBV12-4 - TGTGCCAGCAGTTTGGGGGAAAAACTGTTTTTT CASSLGEKLFF
TRBJ1-1 - TRBV7-9 - TGTGCCAGCAGCTTGGGGGGGCCTTACATGAACACTGAAGCTTTCTTT CASSLGGPYMNTEAFF
TRBJ1-6 - TRBV12-5 - TGTGCTAGTGGTTTGGTCCTCTGGGGGGGAGGTAATTCACCCCTCCACTTT CASGLVLWGGGNSPLHF
TRBJ1-1 - TRBV19 - TGTGCCAGTAGTATATCGGGGTCGGCCACTGAAGCTTTCTTT CASSISGSATEAFF
TRBJ2-1 - TRBV19 - TGTGCCAGTAGTTTTTCCTCGAGCTCCTACAATGAGCAGTTCTTC CASSFSSSSYNEQFF
TRBJ1-6 - TRBV7-3 - TGTGCCAGCAGCTTACTCTTTGTGCTATCCGGGAATTCACCCCTCCACTTT CASSLLFVLSGNSPLHF
TRBJ1-5 - TRBV6-5 - TGTGCCAGCACAGCGTCCTCTTATCAGCCCCAGCATTTT CASTASSYQPQHF
TRBJ1-1 - TRBV30 - TGTGCCTGGAGTGCAGGGACTCCTGAAGCTTTCTTT CAWSAGTPEAFF
TRBJ1-2 - TRBV5-5 - TGTGCCAGCAGCTCTACGACCCCCTCAGCGGCCTATGGCTACACCTTC CASSSTTPSAAYGYTF
TRBJ2-3 - TRBV7-2 - TGTGCCAGCAGCTTTAGGCAGGCGGGAGATACGCAGTATTTT CASSFRQAGDTQYF
TRBJ2-1 - TRBV25-1 - TGTGCCGTCGAAGTGGCGGTTGGCGAGCAGTTCTTC CAVEVAVGEQFF
TRBJ1-4 - TRBV4-3 - TGCGCCAGCAGCCAAGATCATAGCGGTCTTAATGAAAAACTGTTTTTT CASSQDHSGLNEKLFF
TRBJ1-2 - TRBV7-6 - TGTGCCAGCAGCTTAGGGACATTGGACTACACCTTC CASSLGTLDYTF
TRBJ2-1 - TRBV30 - TGTGCCTGGAGTTCTCTAGCGAGCGACAATGAGCAGTTCTTC CAWSSLASDNEQFF
TRBJ1-3 few TRBV7-9 TRBD1 TGTGCCAGCAGCTTAACAGGGGACACCATATATTTT CASSLTGDTIYF
TRBJ1-1 - TRBV4-3 - TGCGCCAGCAGCCAAGACACAGGACGCACTGAAGCTTTCTTT CASSQDTGRTEAFF
TRBJ2-1 - TRBV14 - TGTGCCAGCAGCCAATACGGACAATACAATGAGCAGTTCTTC CASSQYGQYNEQFF
TRBJ2-1 - TRBV20-1 - TGCAGTGGCTCTAGGGCTTTTGAGCAGTTCTTC CSGSRAFEQFF
TRBJ1-6 - TRBV5-1 TRBD1 TGCGCCAGCAGCCCGGGACAGCCGAGCTCCTATAATTCACCCCTCCACTTT CASSPGQPSSYNSPLHF
TRBJ1-1 - TRBV9 TRBD1 TGTGCCAGCAGCCCCAACAGGGGCCTCGAAGCTTTCTTT CASSPNRGLEAFF
TRBJ2-1 - TRBV7-9 - TGTGCCAGCAGCTTAGTGGACTCGGGCTCCTACAATGAGCAGTTCTTC CASSLVDSGSYNEQFF
TRBJ2-2 once TRBV28 - TGTGCCAGCAGTTTAAACAGTATCGTTGGGAACACCGGGGAGCTGTTTTTT CASSLNSIVGNTGELFF
TRBJ1-4 - TRBV19 - TGTGCCAGTAGTACCCCTCCGGGGGAAAAACTGTTTTTT CASSTPPGEKLFF
TRBJ2-3 - TRBV19 TRBD1 TGTGCCAGTAGGGGTCTAGGACAGGGGACAGATACGCAGTATTTT CASRGLGQGTDTQYF
TRBJ2-3 - TRBV4-3 - TGCGCCAGCAGCCATTCGATCACAGATACGCAGTATTTT CASSHSITDTQYF
TRBJ1-1 once TRBV6-6 - TGTGCCAGCAGTCCCCTTTATGCGGGGGCGGGGAACACTGAAGCTTTCTTT CASSPLYAGAGNTEAFF
TRBJ1-2 - TRBV29-1 - TGCAGCGCCATGGGGAGCTATGGCTACACCTTC CSAMGSYGYTF
TRBJ2-1 once TRBV6-5 TRBD2 TGTGCCAGCAGCTCCGGGGGAGCGGGGGCCCACCGGCAGTTCTTC CASSSGGAGAHRQFF